This T cell receptor beta chain came from a study of T cells in Graves' hyperthyroidism and ophthalmopathy. The V end lost 8 bases, the J end lost 7 bases, and 15 bases lay between the germline ends. The V gene's germline CDR1 is DFQATT and CDR2 SNEGSKA (reference sequence). This CDR3 has 12 amino acids. Amplification targeted TCR beta CDR3 regions from RNA transcripts. The HTBI set primed first-round TCR CDR3 RT-PCR. TCRdb called the multiplex PCR reads again in MiXCR, with one record for every CDR3 protein. The sample carries around 280,000 distinct CDR3 sequences, roughly 15% recorded once. The hyperthyroidism patients had all been newly diagnosed, and their disease duration was under 2 months. Their ages ranged from 18 to 65 years. Clinical symptoms, serum thyroxine, TRAb, thyroid ultrasound and orbital computed tomography informed diagnoses. The PBMCs were sourced from fresh peripheral blood (approximately 9 ml).

Sequences were obtained from blood. This chain joins TRBV20-1 and TRBJ2-1; no clear D gene. The TCR sequence derives from a woman between 40 and 55 years old with Graves' hyperthyroidism. CDR3 amino acids: CSTDLSWNEQFF. DNA for the CDR3: TGCAGTACTGACCTTTCTTGGAATGAGCAGTTCTTC.